The 3 T cell receptor beta chains given below trace back to one sample, sequenced in a study of T cell repertoires in cytomegalovirus infection. TCRdb re-analysed the reads in MiXCR, keeping a single row per CDR3 protein. The top ten hold around 2.7% of the sample, which has 200,000 or so distinct CDR3 sequences, approximately 19% seen once. The material sequenced was PBMCs. The source of these receptors is a human donor in good health (CMV status not recorded). Some clones in this sample may be carry-over from other donors' samples.

This clonotype was picked up a small number of times. The V and J genes are TRBV6-5 and TRBJ1-5, with D unresolved. The CDR3 loop spans 13 amino acids. The V gene lost 4 bases and the J gene lost 5 bases, with 9 bases spanning the gap. Germline CDR1 reads MNHEY; CDR2 reads SVGAGI. Here the CDR3 DNA reads TGTGCCAGCAGTTCTTTTGGGGATCAGCCCCAGCATTTT. The encoded protein is CASSSFGDQPQHF.

This clonotype was detected a few times. The CDR3, as DNA: TGTGCCACTGGACTAGTAAGAGAGGTAGATACGCAGTATTTT. Amino acids: CATGLVREVDTQYF. The rearrangement links TRBV28 to TRBJ2-3, with 7 positions matching TRBD2. J gave up 5 bases and V 10 bases, and 12 bases lay outside the gene matches. CDR1 MDHEN and CDR2 SYDVKM come from the germline V gene. CDR3 length: 14 amino acids.

Worth noting for this clonotype: A read error is possible here, since a much larger clone lies one base away. V is TRBV7-4 and J is TRBJ1-1; 8 nucleotides align to TRBD1. CDR3 length: 14 amino acids. Unmatched junction bases numbered 2, after V lost 0 bases and J lost 5 bases. The germline gives CDR1 SGHVT, CDR2 SQSDAQ. Written as DNA, the CDR3 is TGTGCCAGCAGCTTAGCGACAGGGGCGACTGAAGCTTTCTTT. Translation gives CASSLATGATEAFF.